Sequencing of this TCR beta chain was carried out in a study of CXCR3-negative and CXCR3-positive naive CD8 T cells. Notes on the study in general: Diversity ran similarly high across both naive subsets but far lower in memory CD8+ cells. Whereas memory cells differed, naive CXCR3-negative and CXCR3-positive cells shared similar TRBV-TRBJ usage.

Germline loops: CDR1 SQVTM, CDR2 ANQGSEA. This CDR3 spans 17 amino acids. To note about this clonotype: No antigen is known for it.

The libraries of TRB cDNA were constructed through 5' RACE using UMI labels. TCRdb re-called the 5' RACE reads, yielding one record per CDR3 amino acid sequence without DNA. The sample table sets out about 24,000 distinct CDR3 sequences. The sequencing sample was made of naive CXCR3- CD8+ T cells from blood. Subset: CD45RO-CCR7+CD27+CD95- naive CD8+ T cells lacking CXCR3 (TNR3-). The sequence was obtained from a human donor in good health. Some clones in this sample may be carry-over from other donors' samples. The chain is built from TRBV29-1 and TRBJ2-3; with no DNA, the TCRdb D assignment of TRBD1 cannot be verified. The CDR3 region is CSVEDRQGRLSVDTQYF.